Shown below are 27 T cell receptor beta chains from a single sample sequenced in a study of OX40 agonist ivuxolimab in advanced cancers. Measured with immunoSEQ multiplex PCR; TCRdb has only the in-frame clones, and not every one. Altogether around 6,000 clones are present, around 84% being singletons, with the ten largest covering about a quarter. The sample consisted of CD4+ or CD8+ T cells sorted from blood, taken in a trial of the OX40 agonist ivuxolimab. The receptors were gathered from an adult with an advanced solid tumor such as melanoma, head and neck, liver or kidney cancer.

The chain employs TRBV4-1 and TRBJ2-1; D possibly uses TRBD1 or TRBD2 (5 bases each). This CDR3 comprises 15 residues. Between the trimmed V and J ends, which lost 1 base and 3 bases, there was a span of 10 bases. Germline V lookup: CDR1 MGHRA, CDR2 YSYEKL. The CDR3 reads CASSQGGGGYNEQFF. The DNA for the CDR3 is TGCGCCAGCAGCCAAGGGGGTGGGGGCTACAATGAGCAGTTCTTC.

The CDR3, as DNA: TGTGCCAGCAGCAGAGGGTTGACGAACACTGAAGCTTTCTTT. Its protein is CASSRGLTNTEAFF. V usage is TRBV27 and J usage is TRBJ1-1; D is unresolved. Trimming shortened V by 6 bases and J by 1 base, and 12 bases separated the two germline ends. The CDR3 runs to 14 residues. Germline V CDR1 and CDR2: MNHEY, SMNVEV (reference sequence).

The CDR3, as DNA: TGTGCCAGCAGCCTACTAGGAGGGGATACCGGGGAGCTGTTTTTT. It is translated as CASSLLGGDTGELFF. The J gene is TRBJ2-2, the V gene TRBV7-2; possibly TRBD2 for D (6 bases). This CDR3 region has 15 residues. The V gene's germline CDR1 is SGHTA and CDR2 FQGNSA. V lost 5 bases, J lost 5 bases, and 15 bases lay in between.

The chain links TRBV29-1 to TRBJ2-7; 13 bases line up with TRBD2. The CDR3 extends over 16 amino acids. V lost 0 bases to trimming and J lost 5 bases; unmatched junction nucleotides: 7. Germline V CDR1 and CDR2: SQVTM, ANQGSEA. CDR3: CSVEETSGGLRDEQYF. DNA for the CDR3: TGCAGCGTTGAAGAGACTAGCGGGGGGCTACGCGACGAGCAGTACTTC.

This clone was seen a few times. V is TRBV5-1 and J is TRBJ2-2, with D perhaps matching TRBD1 (5 bases). The V gene's germline CDR1 is SGHRS and CDR2 YFSETQ. This CDR3 has 15 residues. V was trimmed by 4 bases and J by 2 bases, leaving 12 bases between them. This CDR3 reads CASSLARGNTGELFF. The CDR3 nucleotides read TGCGCCAGCAGCCTGGCTAGGGGAAACACCGGGGAGCTGTTTTTT.

The rearrangement links TRBV6-1 to TRBJ2-7; 9 nucleotides agree with TRBD2. Germline trimming cut 0 bases from V and 3 bases from J; bases unmatched to any gene: 6. This CDR3 spans 16 amino acids. Germline CDR1 MNHNS, CDR2 SASEGT. The CDR3 is CASSEAPSGKFYEQYF. Written as DNA, the CDR3 is TGTGCCAGCAGTGAAGCGCCTAGCGGGAAATTCTACGAGCAGTACTTC.

This chain links TRBV7-9 with TRBJ2-7, with a possible D match to TRBD1 (5 bases). The V gene lost 5 bases and the J gene lost 7 bases, with 30 bases spanning the gap. This CDR3 region has 18 residues. CDR1 is SEHNR, CDR2 FQNEAQ, per germline (reference sequence). CDR3 in DNA: TGTGCCAGCAGCCCACTACAGCAGCAATGGGGCTACCGGCCGGAGCAGTACTTC. It translates to CASSPLQQQWGYRPEQYF.

This clone was detected only once. This sequence joins TRBV28 and TRBJ1-2; 9 bases map to TRBD1. Germline CDR1 MDHEN, CDR2 SYDVKM. This CDR3 has 13 amino acids. The V segment lost 7 bases and the J segment 9 bases; nucleotides outside the gene matches: 9. The chain's CDR3 is CASTPGQGNRYTF. In DNA form, the CDR3 reads TGTGCCAGCACCCCGGGACAGGGAAATCGCTACACCTTC.

The genes are TRBV7-2 and TRBJ2-5; D is unresolved. This CDR3 comprises 12 residues. From germline, CDR1 is SGHTA and CDR2 FQGNSA. Trimming took 3 bases from V and 1 from J, leaving 3 bases between them. The DNA for the CDR3 is TGTGCCAGCAGCTTTACCCAAGAGACCCAGTACTTC. Translating it yields CASSFTQETQYF.

The chain is built from TRBV29-1 and TRBJ1-3; no reliable D call. CDR1 SQVTM and CDR2 ANQGSEA come from the germline V gene. This CDR3 contains 10 residues. The V end was cut by 7 bases, the J end by 4 bases, with 5 bases between. Here the CDR3 DNA reads TGCAGCGCTCTAGGAAACACCATATATTTT. This sequence encodes CSALGNTIYF.

The chain uses TRBV30 and TRBJ1-2; the D gene is possibly TRBD1 (6 bases). The CDR3 totals 12 residues. Deletions cut 2 bases from V and 8 bases from J, with 12 bases between. Germline values: CDR1 GTSNPN, CDR2 SVGIG (reference sequence). The CDR3 is CAWSLGAAGYTF. CDR3 in DNA: TGTGCCTGGAGTTTGGGGGCGGCGGGCTACACCTTC.

The chain combines TRBV4-1 with TRBJ1-2, with unresolved D. The CDR3 runs 15 residues. V gave up 1 base and J gave up 4 bases, with 13 bases separating them. Germline CDR1 MGHRA, CDR2 YSYEKL. The CDR3 coding sequence is TGCGCCAGCAGCCAAGGGGCCTCAACTGGCTATGGCTACACCTTC. Translated: CASSQGASTGYGYTF.

This chain links TRBV2 with TRBJ1-1; D unresolved. Trimming took off 6 bases at V and 2 bases at J, with 10 bases between the two ends. Germline loops: CDR1 SNHLY, CDR2 FYNNEI. CDR3 length: 13 amino acids. The CDR3 is CASSPDTNTEAFF. DNA for the CDR3: TGTGCCAGCAGCCCGGATACCAACACTGAAGCTTTCTTT.

V is TRBV19 and J is TRBJ2-1, with TRBD2 matching 10 bases. The CDR3 is made up of 14 amino acids. In germline, CDR1 is LNHDA, CDR2 SQIVND (reference sequence). Trimming removed 4 bases from V and 10 bases from J; junction bases left unmatched: 7. The CDR3 is CASSTIAGGAEQFF. CDR3 coding DNA: TGTGCCAGTAGTACGATAGCGGGGGGAGCGGAGCAGTTCTTC.

The chain recombines TRBV7-9 with TRBJ2-1; TRBD2 matches 7 bases. Germline CDR1 reads SEHNR; CDR2 reads FQNEAQ (reference sequence). The CDR3 is 14 amino acids. Trimming at V came to 8 bases and at J to 2 bases, leaving 6 bases not matched to a gene. The CDR3: CASQRGGAYNEQFF. The CDR3 DNA sequence: TGTGCCAGCCAGCGGGGAGGGGCCTACAATGAGCAGTTCTTC.

The chain joins TRBV5-6 to TRBJ2-5; D is unclear. V shed 2 bases and J shed 1 base, with 6 bases lying between them. Germline V gives CDR1 SGHDT, CDR2 YYEEEE. CDR3 length: 13 residues. CDR3: CASSFVGQETQYF. The CDR3 DNA reads TGTGCCAGCAGCTTTGTGGGCCAAGAGACCCAGTACTTC. Full variable domain (remainder filled in from reference TRBV5-6 and TRBJ2-5): DAGVTQSPTHLIKTRGQQVTLRCSPKSGHDTVSWYQQALGQGPQFIFQYYEEEERQRGNFPDRFSGHQFPNYSSELNVNALLLGDSALYLCASSFVGQETQYFGPGTRLLVL.

In this sample, this clone is medium-sized. Other DNA sequences within the sample encode an identical CDR3. V is TRBV10-2 and J is TRBJ1-2; a possible D gene is TRBD1 (5 bases). V shed 0 bases and J shed 2 bases, with 7 bases lying between them. Germline V lookup: CDR1 WSHSY, CDR2 SAAADI. The CDR3 is 14 residues long. As DNA, the CDR3 is TGCGCCAGCAGTGAGTCGACAGACAACTATGGCTACACCTTC. Residues: CASSESTDNYGYTF.

The table lists this clone with a count of one. The J gene is TRBJ2-7, the V gene TRBV2; TRBD1 might be the D (6 bases). The CDR3 loop spans 13 amino acids. Germline CDR1 is SNHLY and CDR2 is FYNNEI. Trimming pared 7 bases from V and 4 bases from J, leaving 14 bases between. The CDR3 DNA reads as TGTGCCAGCACCCGGGACACTCTATACGAGCAGTACTTC. This sequence encodes CASTRDTLYEQYF.

V gene TRBV29-1 combines with J gene TRBJ1-2; D is unclear. The CDR3 has 15 amino acids. V gave up 1 base and J gave up 6 bases, with 18 bases separating them. Germline V gene sequence: CDR1 SQVTM, CDR2 ANQGSEA. The DNA of the CDR3 is TGCAGCGTTGAAGGAGGACCCGGGGTTCCGGATGGCTACACCTTC. Translating gives CSVEGGPGVPDGYTF.

V and J are TRBV6-1 and TRBJ2-1; no firm D call. Trimming stripped 3 bases from V and 9 bases from J, with 12 bases between. Germline lookup yields CDR1 MNHNS and CDR2 SASEGT. The CDR3 has 13 residues. The CDR3 is CASSESRHFEQFF. Here the CDR3 DNA reads TGTGCCAGCAGTGAGAGCCGGCATTTTGAGCAGTTCTTC.

This rearrangement joins TRBV9 to TRBJ1-1; D is ambiguous. The CDR3 has 14 amino acids. V was pared by 4 bases and J by 2 bases, with 12 bases between. Looked up from germline, CDR1 is SGDLS and CDR2 is YYNGEE. CDR3 protein: CASSPYGVNTEAFF. The CDR3 bases are TGTGCCAGCAGCCCCTATGGGGTAAACACTGAAGCTTTCTTT.

V is TRBV5-6 and J is TRBJ2-7, with D perhaps matching TRBD1 (6 bases). Deletions cut 2 bases from V and 3 bases from J, with 9 bases between. The CDR3 is 13 amino acids. Germline CDR1 is SGHDT and CDR2 is YYEEEE. For the CDR3, the DNA is TGTGCCAGCAGCTTTCTGGACAGCTACGAGCAGTACTTC. This translates into CASSFLDSYEQYF.

J is TRBJ1-5 and V is TRBV28, with D uncertain. V shed 6 bases and J shed 3 bases, with 6 bases lying between them. Germline CDR1 is MDHEN and CDR2 is SYDVKM. The CDR3 is made up of 12 amino acids. This chain's CDR3 is CASSTLNQPQHF. CDR3 in DNA: TGTGCCAGCAGCACCCTCAATCAGCCCCAGCATTTT.

This rearrangement joins TRBV6-5 to TRBJ2-2, with unresolved D. In germline, CDR1 is MNHEY, CDR2 SVGAGI. Trimming took 5 bases from V and 6 from J, leaving 7 bases between them. The CDR3 is 12 amino acids. CDR3 in DNA: TGTGCCAGCAGTCCCAATTCCGGGGAGCTGTTTTTT. This codes for CASSPNSGELFF.

The rearrangement uses TRBV25-1 and TRBJ2-1, with a tentative D call TRBD2 (5 bases). V lost 5 bases and J lost 4, with 12 bases in between. CDR1 and CDR2 (germline): MGHDK, SYGVNS. This CDR3 is built from 14 residues. CDR3 in amino acids: CASSLAGYYNEQFF. CDR3 nucleotides: TGTGCCAGCAGTCTGGCGGGTTATTACAATGAGCAGTTCTTC.

This clone was counted only a few times. The V call is TRBV5-6, the J call TRBJ2-1; 11 bases are a match to TRBD2. From germline, CDR1 is SGHDT and CDR2 YYEEEE. V lost 4 bases, J lost 3 bases, and 3 bases stayed unmatched. This CDR3 contains 15 residues. For the CDR3, the DNA is TGTGCCAGCAGCCCCGGGACTAGCGGCTACAATGAGCAGTTCTTC. Amino acids: CASSPGTSGYNEQFF.

This chain uses TRBV6-5 with TRBJ2-1; D might be TRBD1 (5 bases). The V end lost 2 bases, the J end lost 8 bases, and 7 bases lay between the germline ends. The length of the CDR3 is 12 residues. Germline V gives CDR1 MNHEY, CDR2 SVGAGI. The CDR3 reads CASSYRGDEQFF. The CDR3 region has the DNA TGTGCCAGCAGTTACAGGGGCGATGAGCAGTTCTTC.